The entry below gives a single TCR beta chain sequence along with its context. Antigen specificity is unknown. The germline CDR1 and CDR2 sequences are SGHNT and YYREEE (reference sequence). This CDR3 comprises 16 residues. The data were obtained in a study of monozygotic twins with inflammatory bowel disease. The study's findings and limits: With inverse Simpson as the measure, TCRbeta diversity was lower in IBD patients than in healthy co-twins.

The TCR libraries each used total RNA (roughly 3,500 ng per library). Each CDR3 protein gets one entry in TCRdb, which reprocessed the 5' RACE reads and gives no DNA. Its table records fewer than 200,000 distinct CDR3 sequences. This sequence originates from a human donor with ulcerative colitis or Crohn's disease, or a healthy co-twin of an affected twin (not recorded which). The V call is TRBV5-4, the J call TRBJ2-5; TCRdb's D gene call, TRBD2, goes unchecked for lack of DNA. The sample consisted of blood. CDR3: CASSTGLAGEWETQYF.